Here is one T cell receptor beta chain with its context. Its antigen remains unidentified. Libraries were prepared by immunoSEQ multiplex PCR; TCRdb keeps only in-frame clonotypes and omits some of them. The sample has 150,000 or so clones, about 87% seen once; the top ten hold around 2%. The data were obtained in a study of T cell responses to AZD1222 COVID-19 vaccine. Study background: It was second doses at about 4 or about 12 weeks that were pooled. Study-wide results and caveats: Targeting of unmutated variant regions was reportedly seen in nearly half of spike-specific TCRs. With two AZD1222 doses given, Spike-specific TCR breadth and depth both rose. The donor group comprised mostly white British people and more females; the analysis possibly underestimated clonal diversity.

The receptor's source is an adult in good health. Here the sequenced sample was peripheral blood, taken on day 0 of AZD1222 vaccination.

The CDR3 nucleotides read TGTGCCAGCAGCTCCGCGGAATCCCCCCTTTACGAGCAGTACTTC. This translates into CASSSAESPLYEQYF. This chain connects TRBV11-1 to TRBJ2-7; D gene uncertain. Trimming took 4 bases from V and 4 from J, leaving 17 bases between them. Germline V gives CDR1 SGHAT, CDR2 FQDESV (reference sequence). This CDR3 contains 15 residues.